This T cell receptor (beta chain) was sequenced during a study of T cell responses to AZD1222 COVID-19 vaccine. Study-level points and caveats: Clonal diversity may have been underestimated, and the donors were mostly white British, with more females than males. It was only six AZD1222 recipients who were seropositive at baseline.

Sequenced by immunoSEQ multiplex PCR; TCRdb stores in-frame clones only, minus some. The sample comprises 120,000 or so clones, 75% to 85% of which are singletons, and roughly a quarter rests with the top ten. Second-dose timings of about 4 or about 12 weeks were pooled. This clone was observed once. Its antigen remains unidentified. V was shortened by 1 base and J by 4 bases, with 5 bases between the two germline ends. CDR1 is LNHNV and CDR2 is YYDKDF in the germline V gene (reference sequence). The CDR3 covers 13 residues. The gene calls are TRBV15 and TRBJ1-5; D is ambiguous. The clonotype originates from an adult who received the AZD1222 COVID-19 vaccine. The sequences come from peripheral blood, collected 28 days after the second AZD1222 dose. The DNA of the CDR3 is TGTGCCACCAGCAGAGTGGGAAATCAGCCCCAGCATTTT. This codes for CATSRVGNQPQHF.